A single sample is the source of the 9 T cell receptor beta chains below, sequenced in a study of blood T cell repertoires in COVID-19. Profiled with immunoSEQ multiplex PCR; TCRdb holds only in-frame clones, not every one. The table lists more than 250,000 clones, approximately 85% of them singletons. Sequenced input: peripheral blood. These receptors were collected from a man aged 50 to 59 with active or convalescent COVID-19.

V and J are TRBV12-5 and TRBJ1-2; tentative D call: TRBD1 (5 bases). Germline V gene data show CDR1 as LGHNT and CDR2 as FRNRAP. V dropped 4 bases and J dropped 4 bases, with 13 bases sitting between them. This CDR3 is built from 14 residues. The CDR3 sequence is CASGSPGTLYGYTF. The CDR3 DNA is TGTGCTAGTGGTTCACCCGGGACTCTCTATGGCTACACCTTC.

The chain carries TRBV12-5 and TRBJ1-1, with D tentatively TRBD1 (5 bases). From germline, CDR1 is LGHNT and CDR2 FRNRAP. The CDR3 length is 14 residues. The germline V and J ends were trimmed by 5 bases and 5 bases, with 15 bases remaining between them. The CDR3 region has the DNA TGTGCTAGTGGTAAGGAGGGGTGGCGGACTGAAGCTTTCTTT. Translation gives CASGKEGWRTEAFF.

The CDR3 reads CASSYRLAGAPYEQYF. The CDR3 DNA sequence: TGTGCCAGCAGCTATCGACTAGCGGGCGCCCCCTACGAGCAGTACTTC. This rearrangement joins TRBV7-8 to TRBJ2-7; 10 bases map to TRBD2. Germline V gene lookup returns CDR1 SGHVS and CDR2 FQNEAQ. The CDR3 extends over 16 amino acids. The V segment lost 4 bases and the J segment 2 bases; nucleotides outside the gene matches: 8.

V and J are TRBV4-2 and TRBJ2-3; TRBD2 aligns across 13 bases. There are 16 residues in the CDR3. Germline CDR1 is LGHNA and CDR2 is YNFKEQ. V trimming: 4 bases; J trimming: 4 bases; junction bases outside the gene matches: 5. CDR3 DNA: TGTGCCAGCAGCCCAGGACTAGCGGGAGACGCAGATACGCAGTATTTT. Encoded protein: CASSPGLAGDADTQYF.

In its sample, this clone was seen once. The chain links TRBV21-1 to TRBJ2-7; the table's TRBD1 call for D was not verified on the DNA. TRBV21-1 constitutes a pseudogene. The CDR3 spans 17 residues. Here the CDR3 DNA reads TGTGCCAGCAGAACAGAAGATCGTGGGCCCCTCCCCTACGAGCAGTACTTC. This sequence encodes CASRTEDRGPLPYEQYF.

This clone has a count of ten or more. The rearrangement joins TRBV7-9 to TRBJ1-1; D gene uncertain. CDR1 is SEHNR and CDR2 is FQNEAQ in the germline V gene (reference sequence). The CDR3 loop spans 14 amino acids. Trimming left V 1 base short and J 5 bases short, with 11 bases between. The CDR3 protein is CASSLVRTTTEAFF. CDR3 nucleotide sequence: TGTGCCAGCAGCTTAGTACGGACTACAACTGAAGCTTTCTTT.

This chain joins TRBV7-2 and TRBJ2-7, with 9 nucleotides matching TRBD1. Unmatched junction bases numbered 12, after V lost 5 bases and J lost 7 bases. The CDR3 is made up of 15 amino acids. Germline CDR1 is SGHTA and CDR2 is FQGNSA. The chain's CDR3 is CASSLDRGAPREQYF. CDR3 DNA sequence: TGTGCCAGCAGCCTAGACAGGGGGGCTCCTCGAGAGCAGTACTTC.

The chain couples TRBV6-5 to TRBJ2-7; the match to TRBD1 covers 10 bases. V gave up 8 bases and J gave up 2 bases; unmatched junction bases: 9. This CDR3 region has 15 residues. Germline values: CDR1 MNHEY, CDR2 SVGAGI. The CDR3 DNA reads TGTGCCAGCCGGACCGCGGGACAGGGGACCTACGAGCAGTACTTC. Amino acids: CASRTAGQGTYEQYF.

The chain employs TRBV5-6 and TRBJ1-4, with TRBD1 matching 9 bases. CDR3 length equals 16 residues. Germline-derived CDR1 and CDR2 are SGHDT and YYEEEE. V was pared by 3 bases and J by 8 bases, with 11 bases of the junction left unmatched. CDR3 amino acids: CASSWRGQGTLEKLFF. For the CDR3, the DNA is TGTGCCAGCAGCTGGAGGGGACAGGGAACATTGGAAAAACTGTTTTTT.